Below, 11 T cell receptor beta chains from the same sample are listed, as sequenced in a study of blood T cell repertoires in COVID-19 (dated by TCRdb to about 2020). Library creation used the immunoSEQ multiplex PCR assay. TCRdb took this table from immuneACCESS and kept in-frame rearrangements with V and J called. Such tables lack part of the clones; where checked against another copy, unresolved V genes explain under half of the gap, and the rest is unexplained. In all, the sample holds approximately 240,000 clones, and 70% to 90% of those were seen once. Of the sample, 3% to 3.5% is held by the ten largest clones. Sequencing was done on a sample of PBMCs or T cells enriched from blood (not recorded which). The receptors stem from a woman aged 50 to 65 in a cohort exposed to, infected with or recovered from COVID-19 (not recorded which).

The V gene is TRBV30, the J gene TRBJ1-2; D might be TRBD1 (6 bases). Germline V CDR1 and CDR2: GTSNPN, SVGIG (reference sequence). This CDR3 has 12 residues. Trimming stripped 6 bases from V and 5 bases from J, with 13 bases between. In nucleotides, the CDR3 is TGTGCCTGCCCCGGCAGGGGATATGGCTACACCTTC. Amino acids: CACPGRGYGYTF.

The rearrangement links TRBV27 to TRBJ1-2; weak D call: TRBD1 (5 bases). CDR3 size: 14 residues. Looked up from germline, CDR1 is MNHEY and CDR2 is SMNVEV (reference sequence). V lost 0 bases, J lost 4 bases, and 9 bases lay in between. This CDR3 reads CASSLSRGSYGYTF. CDR3 DNA: TGTGCCAGCAGTTTATCTCGGGGGTCCTATGGCTACACCTTC.

The chain uses TRBV25-1 and TRBJ2-7; 8 bases agree with TRBD1. Trimming cost V 1 base and J 3 bases; bases outside gene matches: 11. This CDR3 has 17 residues. Germline-derived CDR1 and CDR2 are MGHDK and SYGVNS. The CDR3 nucleotides read TGTGCCAGCAGTGAATCTTTTCGCGGCGGGACAGGCTACGAGCAGTACTTC. Amino acids: CASSESFRGGTGYEQYF.

CDR3 loop: CASSQSGASYNEQFF. CDR3 sequence (DNA): TGTGCCAGCAGCCAAAGCGGGGCATCCTACAATGAGCAGTTCTTC. V usage is TRBV6-2 or TRBV6-3 and J usage is TRBJ2-1; TRBD2 matches at 7 bases. The CDR3 covers 15 residues. Germline V gene lookup returns CDR1 MNHEY and CDR2 SVGEGT. The junction had 6 bases not matched to a gene; V was cut back by 6 bases and J by 1 base.

The chain links TRBV28 to TRBJ1-5, with 10 bases fitting TRBD1. Germline CDR1 reads MDHEN; CDR2 reads SYDVKM. J gave up 1 base and V 1 base, and 4 bases lay outside the gene matches. The CDR3 runs 17 residues. CDR3 sequence (DNA): TGTGCCAGCAGTTTATTAGGGGACAGGGGAAGCAATCAGCCCCAGCATTTT. Translated: CASSLLGDRGSNQPQHF.

This clone was seen a few times. This chain uses TRBV4-3 with TRBJ1-2; TRBD1 is a possible D gene (5 bases). Trimming took off 1 base at V and 2 bases at J, with 11 bases between the two ends. From germline, CDR1 is LGHNA and CDR2 YSLEER. This CDR3 comprises 15 residues. The CDR3 region has the DNA TGCGCCAGCAGCCAAGTCCCCAGGGTAAACTATGGCTACACCTTC. As protein: CASSQVPRVNYGYTF.

The V gene is TRBV7-3, the J gene TRBJ2-3, with D maybe TRBD1 (5 bases). There are 15 residues in the CDR3. The germline V gene encodes CDR1 SGHTA and CDR2 FQGTGA. V gave up 5 bases and J gave up 4 bases, with 16 bases separating them. CDR3 coding DNA: TGTGCCAGCAGCCAGGTCTTGGGGCATTCAGATACGCAGTATTTT. The encoded protein is CASSQVLGHSDTQYF. The full variable domain, completed using reference TRBV7-3 and TRBJ2-3, is GAGVSQTPSNKVTEKGKYVELRCDPISGHTALYWYRQSLGQGPEFLIYFQGTGAADDSGLPNDRFFAVRPEGSVSTLKIQRTERGDSAVYLCASSQVLGHSDTQYFGPGTRLTVL.

This clone has just a few counts. This chain links TRBV28 with TRBJ2-7; 9 bases map to TRBD1. The CDR3 contains 18 residues. Germline lookup yields CDR1 MDHEN and CDR2 SYDVKM. Trimming cost V 3 bases and J 5 bases; bases outside gene matches: 17. CDR3 protein: CASSFSPGTGTFLNEQYF. The CDR3 DNA reads as TGTGCCAGCAGTTTCAGCCCCGGGACAGGGACTTTTTTGAACGAGCAGTACTTC. The full variable domain, in which reference TRBV28 and TRBJ2-7 provide the parts outside the CDR3, is DVKVTQSSRYLVKRTGEKVFLECVQDMDHENMFWYRQDPGLGLRLIYFSYDVKMKEKGDIPEGYSVSREKKERFSLILESASTNQTSMYLCASSFSPGTGTFLNEQYFGPGTRLTVT.

This clone was seen a few times. The chain couples TRBV2 to TRBJ1-4, with D uncertain. The V end lost 5 bases, the J end lost 4 bases, and 8 bases lay between the germline ends. Germline CDR1 is SNHLY and CDR2 is FYNNEI. The CDR3 is 13 amino acids. CDR3 residues: CASSLSRNEKLFF. The CDR3 DNA reads as TGTGCCAGCAGTCTTTCCCGTAATGAAAAACTGTTTTTT.

The chain uses TRBV4-1 and TRBJ1-2, with D uncertain. The CDR3 is 13 residues long. The germline V gene has CDR1 MGHRA and CDR2 YSYEKL. V gave up 0 bases and J gave up 4 bases, with 6 bases separating them. As DNA, the CDR3 is TGCGCCAGCAGCCAAGACTACCCCTATGGCTACACCTTC. It translates to CASSQDYPYGYTF.

In its sample, this clone was seen a few times. J is TRBJ1-2 and V is TRBV3-1 (or the pseudogene TRBV3-2); D not resolved. Trimming cost V 4 bases and J 2 bases, with 11 bases left between them. The CDR3 spans 14 residues. CDR1 and CDR2 from the germline V gene are LGHDT and YNNKEL (reference sequence). CDR3 region: CASSLTTPNYGYTF. CDR3 DNA: TGTGCCAGCAGCCTTACGACTCCGAACTATGGCTACACCTTC.